The present TCR beta chain was sequenced within a study of CD8+CD57+ T cells in acquired aplastic anemia. Study as a whole: Sorting CD4+ and CD8+ cells gave DNA averaging approximately 3 ug. Healthy donors averaged approximately 9.9 million reads for CD4+ cells. Notes on the study in general: Patient and control CD8+ Simpson's diversity was not significantly different. Shared by patients and controls, approximately 29 CD8+ CDR3s were abundant in patients.

This clonotype was counted between two and nine times. The antigen remains unidentified. Genomic DNA was employed as the template in profiling TCR beta VDJ and CDR3. TCRdb ran MiXCR on the reads and lists one entry per CDR3 protein. The data hold about 210,000 distinct CDR3 sequences, with 34% observed a single time. V gave up 1 base and J gave up 2 bases, with 11 bases separating them. CDR1 is MGHRA, CDR2 YSYEKL, per germline. The CDR3 has 15 residues. The sample comprised sorted CD4+, CD8+, or CD8+CD57+ T cells (not recorded which) from PBMCs. The chain recombines TRBV4-1 with TRBJ1-2, with D perhaps TRBD1 (5 bases). This TCR was sampled from a human donor in good health, serving as a control. The CDR3 protein is CASSQAPQGNYGYTF. The CDR3 DNA sequence: TGCGCCAGCAGCCAAGCACCTCAGGGAAACTATGGCTACACCTTC.